The rows below give T cell receptor beta chains drawn from one sample of a study of graft-versus-host responses after intestinal transplantation. Their cognate antigens are unknown. Generated by immunoSEQ multiplex PCR, the TCRdb table keeps only in-frame clones and is missing some. Of 30,000 to 45,000 clones in the sample, roughly 93% were seen once. The source was unstimulated CD8+ T cells sorted from spleen or lymph node cells, collected before transplant. The receptors were gathered from a human donor who was the organ donor for an intestinal transplant. Both conserved end residues are part of each CDR3. Each record gives: J gene, CDR3 length, V gene, clone size, D gene, CDR3 protein, CDR3 DNA. The D gene is left open where the match is weak. Clone sizes are given selectively: once, few, many, or a class where the clone is expanded.

>TRBJ2-7|14|TRBV5-1|NA|TRBD2
CASSFGLAGAEQYF
TGCGCCAGCAGCTTTGGACTAGCGGGAGCCGAGCAGTACTTC
>TRBJ2-3|15|TRBV9|NA|NA
CASSASGPFTDTQYF
TGTGCCAGCAGCGCGAGCGGGCCCTTCACAGATACGCAGTATTTT
>TRBJ2-1|16|TRBV9|once|TRBD2
CASSASLAGAYNEQFF
TGTGCCAGCAGCGCCTCCCTAGCGGGGGCCTACAATGAGCAGTTCTTC
>TRBJ2-7|15|TRBV9|NA|NA
CASSVEEGPAYEQYF
TGTGCCAGCAGCGTAGAGGAGGGGCCGGCCTACGAGCAGTACTTC
>TRBJ2-5|15|TRBV5-1|NA|TRBD2
CASRLTSGRIETQYF
TGCGCCAGCAGGCTTACTAGCGGGAGGATAGAGACCCAGTACTTC
>TRBJ2-1|15|TRBV9|NA|NA
CASSVGGGLGNEQFF
TGTGCCAGCAGCGTAGGCGGAGGTTTGGGCAATGAGCAGTTCTTC
>TRBJ2-7|15|TRBV7-6|NA|TRBD1
CASSSTGTGDYEQYF
TGTGCCAGCAGCAGCACCGGGACAGGGGACTACGAGCAGTACTTC
>TRBJ2-7|13|TRBV12-5|NA|TRBD1
CATPPGQPYEQYF
TGTGCTACTCCTCCGGGACAGCCATACGAGCAGTACTTC
>TRBJ2-5|17|TRBV4-1|NA|NA
CASSQGPRQDYQETQYF
TGCGCCAGCAGCCAAGGGCCCAGACAGGATTACCAAGAGACCCAGTACTTC
>TRBJ2-1|12|TRBV7-9|NA|NA
CASSLAFDEQFF
TGTGCCAGCAGCTTAGCGTTTGATGAGCAGTTCTTC
>TRBJ2-1|15|TRBV7-6|NA|TRBD2
CASSSPSGNYNEQFF
TGTGCCAGCAGCTCACCTAGCGGGAACTACAATGAGCAGTTCTTC
>TRBJ2-1|16|TRBV6-1|once|TRBD2
CASSEGLAGVNNEQFF
TGTGCCAGCAGTGAAGGCCTAGCGGGAGTCAACAATGAGCAGTTCTTC
>TRBJ2-7|14|TRBV7-6|once|NA
CASSLARGRYEQYF
TGTGCCAGCAGCTTAGCCAGGGGCAGGTACGAGCAGTACTTC
>TRBJ2-7|19|TRBV10-3|NA|TRBD2
CAISESAGTSGRRAYEQYF
TGTGCCATCAGTGAGTCAGCCGGGACTAGCGGGAGACGGGCCTACGAGCAGTACTTC
>TRBJ2-7|14|TRBV27|NA|NA
CASSLSTGPYEQYF
TGTGCCAGCAGTTTATCAACGGGCCCGTACGAGCAGTACTTC
>TRBJ1-6|17|TRBV27|NA|NA
CASSSVQGGTYNSPLHF
TGTGCCAGCAGTTCGGTTCAGGGAGGGACCTATAATTCACCCCTCCACTTT
>TRBJ2-7|13|TRBV29-1|NA|NA
CSVNTGSTYEQYF
TGCAGCGTCAACACCGGGTCAACCTACGAGCAGTACTTC
>TRBJ2-1|14|TRBV9|NA|TRBD2
CASSAGTSFTEQFF
TGTGCCAGCAGCGCCGGGACTAGTTTTACTGAGCAGTTCTTC
>TRBJ2-2|14|TRBV4-3|NA|NA
CASSQVVEGGELFF
TGCGCCAGCAGCCAAGTGGTTGAAGGCGGGGAGCTGTTTTTT
>TRBJ2-1|16|TRBV6-6|NA|TRBD2
CASRRPGLAGDNEQFF
TGTGCCAGCAGACGCCCGGGACTAGCGGGAGATAATGAGCAGTTCTTC
>TRBJ2-5|15|TRBV28|NA|NA
CASSSRGVNQETQYF
TGTGCCAGCAGTTCCCGAGGGGTGAATCAAGAGACCCAGTACTTC
>TRBJ2-2|14|TRBV4-2|NA|NA
CASSPRDNTGELFF
TGTGCCAGCAGCCCCAGGGATAACACCGGGGAGCTGTTTTTT
>TRBJ2-1|15|TRBV19|once|TRBD2
CASSHPGTSVDEQFF
TGTGCCAGTAGTCACCCCGGGACTAGCGTCGATGAGCAGTTCTTC
>TRBJ2-1|11|TRBV5-4|NA|TRBD1
CASDRGNEQFF
TGTGCCAGCGACAGGGGTAATGAGCAGTTCTTC
>TRBJ1-1|12|TRBV5-1|NA|NA
CASSLSDTEAFF
TGCGCCAGCAGCTTATCGGACACTGAAGCTTTCTTT
>TRBJ2-7|14|TRBV28|once|TRBD1
CASSRQGAHDQQYF
TGTGCCAGCAGTCGACAGGGGGCGCATGACCAGCAGTACTTC
>TRBJ2-3|15|TRBV19|once|NA
CASSIGEPGTDTQYF
TGTGCCAGTAGTATAGGAGAACCAGGGACAGATACGCAGTATTTT
>TRBJ2-3|14|TRBV5-5|NA|TRBD2
CASSRGLDTDTQYF
TGTGCCAGCAGCCGGGGACTAGACACAGATACGCAGTATTTT
>TRBJ2-7|14|TRBV4-3|NA|NA
CASSQGRGPYEQYF
TGCGCCAGCAGTCAGGGCCGAGGTCCCTACGAGCAGTACTTC
>TRBJ2-2|16|TRBV9|NA|NA
CASSVGGPGSAGELFF
TGTGCCAGCAGCGTAGGAGGGCCGGGGAGCGCCGGGGAGCTGTTTTTT
>TRBJ1-2|16|TRBV2|NA|NA
CASSENLKGYNYGYTF
TGTGCCAGCAGTGAAAACTTGAAGGGCTATAACTATGGCTACACCTTC
>TRBJ2-7|11|TRBV28|NA|NA
CASSFGYEQYF
TGTGCCAGCAGTTTCGGGTACGAGCAGTACTTC
>TRBJ2-1|15|TRBV28|NA|TRBD2
CASSLKRLAFNEQFF
TGTGCCAGCAGTCTCAAGAGACTAGCATTCAATGAGCAGTTCTTC